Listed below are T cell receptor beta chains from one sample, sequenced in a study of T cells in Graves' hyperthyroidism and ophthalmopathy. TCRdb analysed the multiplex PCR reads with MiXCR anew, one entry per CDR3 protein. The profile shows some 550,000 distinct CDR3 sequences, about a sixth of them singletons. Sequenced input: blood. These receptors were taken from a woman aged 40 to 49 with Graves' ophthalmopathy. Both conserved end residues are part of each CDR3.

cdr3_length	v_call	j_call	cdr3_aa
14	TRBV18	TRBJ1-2	CASSPAGGFYGYTF
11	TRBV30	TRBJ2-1	CAWGTYNEQFF
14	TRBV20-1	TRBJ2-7	CSALTSGSSREQYF
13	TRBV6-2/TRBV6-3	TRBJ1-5	CASRQGAAQPQHF
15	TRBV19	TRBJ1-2	CASWETGVPNYGYTF
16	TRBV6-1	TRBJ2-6	CATGQGLGSGANVLTF
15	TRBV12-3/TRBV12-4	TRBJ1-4	CAGSFYRSTNEKLFF
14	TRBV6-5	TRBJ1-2	CASSYYDRNYGYTF
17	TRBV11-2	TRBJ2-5	CASSPVGGGRAPETQYF
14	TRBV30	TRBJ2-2	CAWNVGLLSGELFF
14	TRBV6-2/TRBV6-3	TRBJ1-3	CASSYSGSGNTIYF
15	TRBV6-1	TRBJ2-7	CAISEASGSSYEQYF
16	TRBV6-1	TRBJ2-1	CASSEALADRGHEQFF
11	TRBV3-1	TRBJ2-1	CASRIGREQFF
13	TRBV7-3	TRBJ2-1	CASSFIGYNEQFF
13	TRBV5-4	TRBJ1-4	CASSLFGFEKLFF
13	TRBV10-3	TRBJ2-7	CAISGTSSYEQYF
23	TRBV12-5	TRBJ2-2	CASGLVPPLGRGARRSHTGELFF
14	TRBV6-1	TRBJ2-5	CASSNGGAGQTQYF
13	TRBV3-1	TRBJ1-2	CASSLRANSGYTF
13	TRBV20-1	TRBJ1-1	CSAHDRAPLGAFF
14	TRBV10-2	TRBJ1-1	CASSGSGTDTEAFF
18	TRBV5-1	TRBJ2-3	CASSLDPGPSRATDTQYF
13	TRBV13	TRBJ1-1	CASSRRENTEAFF
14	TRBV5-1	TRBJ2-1	CASTTGAVYNEQFF
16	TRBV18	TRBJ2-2	CASSPATSGATGELFF
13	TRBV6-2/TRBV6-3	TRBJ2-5	CASSYSVPRNVYF
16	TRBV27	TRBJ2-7	CASSGGRTSGKYEQYF
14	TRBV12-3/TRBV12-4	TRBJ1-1	CASSPLTVNTEAFF
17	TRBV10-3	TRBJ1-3	CAISTTKFGGSGNTIYF
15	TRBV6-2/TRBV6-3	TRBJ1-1	CASSLEGPRSTEAFF
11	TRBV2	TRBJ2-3	CASRGWDTQYF
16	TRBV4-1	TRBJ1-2	CASSQPLGRFDYGYTF
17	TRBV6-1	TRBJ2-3	CASSAADRGFFTDTQYF
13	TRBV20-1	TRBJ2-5	CSAVAGSLKTQYF
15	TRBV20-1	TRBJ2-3	CSAPRLDPSTDTQYF